This T cell receptor beta chain stems from a study of control samples from healthy donors and cancer patients. Sequenced by immunoSEQ multiplex PCR; TCRdb stores in-frame clones only, minus some. The data show 90,000 or so clones, around 86% seen once. The germline gives CDR1 SNHLY, CDR2 FYNNEI. With 3 bases clipped from V and 2 bases from J, the junction kept 3 bases outside the gene matches. This CDR3 comprises 14 residues. The clonotype comes from a woman aged 45-60 years in good health. Sequencing used blood. The chain has TRBV2 and TRBJ1-2; TRBD1 matches at 7 bases. The CDR3 here is CASSERGPNYGYTF. The CDR3 nucleotides are TGTGCCAGCAGTGAGAGGGGGCCCAACTATGGCTACACCTTC.